This passage covers 15 T cell receptor beta chains from one sample sequenced in a study of Ad26.COV2.S vaccination and SARS-CoV-2 variants. The protocol was immunoSEQ multiplex PCR, while the TCRdb copy is restricted to in-frame clones and leaves out a portion. This sample has about 140,000 clones, with roughly 88% found just once. This material consisted of peripheral blood, taken after recovery from COVID-19. The receptors come from a human donor who had recovered from COVID-19.

The chain combines TRBV28 with TRBJ1-1; D perhaps matches TRBD1 (6 bases). Trimming pared 6 bases from V and 6 bases from J, leaving 11 bases between. The CDR3 has 12 residues. Germline V gene sequence: CDR1 MDHEN, CDR2 SYDVKM. This CDR3 reads CASRERGAEAFF. DNA of the CDR3: TGTGCCAGCAGAGAAAGGGGGGCTGAAGCTTTCTTT.

CDR3 sequence: CASTGVKNTEAFF. CDR3 bases: TGTGCCAGCACGGGGGTAAAGAACACTGAAGCTTTCTTT. The V and J genes are TRBV2 and TRBJ1-1; D might be TRBD1 (5 bases). CDR1 and CDR2 from the germline V gene are SNHLY and FYNNEI. The ends were cut back, 7 bases at V and 1 base at J, with 10 bases in the middle. There are 13 residues in the CDR3.

The rearrangement links TRBV28 to TRBJ1-2; TRBD1 is a possible D gene (5 bases). Looked up from germline, CDR1 is MDHEN and CDR2 is SYDVKM. CDR3 length: 14 residues. Trimming shortened V by 11 bases and J by 0 bases, and 16 bases separated the two germline ends. The CDR3: CAAARGGSNYGYTF. DNA for the CDR3: TGTGCCGCCGCTCGGGGGGGTTCTAACTATGGCTACACCTTC.

V is TRBV5-5 and J is TRBJ2-5, with D perhaps matching TRBD1 (7 bases). CDR3 length: 15 residues. Between the trimmed V and J ends, which lost 0 bases and 5 bases, there was a span of 14 bases. Looked up from germline, CDR1 is SGHKS and CDR2 is YYEKEE (reference sequence). The CDR3 DNA sequence: TGTGCCAGCAGCTTGGCCCCAGGGGGGTATGAGACCCAGTACTTC. This translates into CASSLAPGGYETQYF. The whole variable domain, remainder taken from reference TRBV5-5 and TRBJ2-5, is DAGVTQSPTHLIKTRGQQVTLRCSPISGHKSVSWYQQVLGQGPQFIFQYYEKEERGRGNFPDRFSARQFPNYSSELNVNALLLGDSALYLCASSLAPGGYETQYFGPGTRLLVL.

This rearrangement joins TRBV29-1 to TRBJ2-3; 8 bases are shared with TRBD1. The V segment lost 3 bases and the J segment 6 bases; nucleotides outside the gene matches: 8. This CDR3 has 14 amino acids. CDR1 and CDR2 from the germline V gene are SQVTM and ANQGSEA. CDR3 in DNA: TGCAGCGTTGAGCGCTCAGGGGGCTGGGATACGCAGTATTTT. It yields the protein CSVERSGGWDTQYF.

The rearrangement joins TRBV3-1 (or the pseudogene TRBV3-2) to TRBJ2-1; 7 nucleotides match TRBD1. Germline CDR1 LGHDT, CDR2 YNNKEL (reference sequence). This CDR3 is 16 amino acids long. V trimming: 2 bases; J trimming: 4 bases; junction bases outside the gene matches: 8. CDR3 in amino acids: CASSQPRQGRYNEQFF. Written as DNA, the CDR3 is TGTGCCAGCAGCCAACCAAGACAGGGCCGGTACAATGAGCAGTTCTTC.

The V call is TRBV6-5, the J call TRBJ2-1; tentatively, D is TRBD1 (5 bases). Germline loops: CDR1 MNHEY, CDR2 SVGAGI. Deletions cut 0 bases from V and 7 bases from J, with 10 bases between. The CDR3 covers 14 residues. The CDR3 DNA reads TGTGCCAGCAGTTACTCGCCAGGGCCGAATGAGCAGTTCTTC. Protein sequence: CASSYSPGPNEQFF.

This rearrangement joins TRBV27 to TRBJ2-7; a possible D gene is TRBD2 (6 bases). Trimming took 4 bases from V and 6 from J, leaving 13 bases between them. The CDR3 sequence is 13 residues long. The germline V gene encodes CDR1 MNHEY and CDR2 SMNVEV (reference sequence). The CDR3 spells CASSYSLGGEQYF. CDR3 bases: TGTGCCAGCAGTTACTCGTTGGGGGGCGAGCAGTACTTC.

J is TRBJ1-5 and V is TRBV19; 7 bases line up with TRBD1. Germline V gene data show CDR1 as LNHDA and CDR2 as SQIVND (reference sequence). The ends lost 4 bases at V and 4 bases at J; junction bases unmatched: 7. The CDR3 loop spans 15 amino acids. The CDR3: CASSTAGTVNQPQHF. CDR3 bases: TGTGCCAGTAGTACAGCCGGGACAGTGAATCAGCCCCAGCATTTT.

This chain connects TRBV10-2 to TRBJ1-4; TRBD1 matches 7 bases. The ends lost 4 bases at V and 8 bases at J; junction bases unmatched: 4. This CDR3 contains 13 residues. Germline V gives CDR1 WSHSY, CDR2 SAAADI. CDR3 amino acids: CASSGDRLEKLFF. DNA for the CDR3: TGCGCCAGCAGTGGGGACAGATTGGAAAAACTGTTTTTT.

The V and J genes are TRBV12-3 or TRBV12-4 and TRBJ2-3, with D unresolved. V was trimmed by 5 bases and J by 4 bases, leaving 10 bases between them. There are 13 residues in the CDR3. The CDR3 sequence is CASSNPFPDTQYF. The DNA for the CDR3 is TGTGCCAGCAGTAACCCCTTTCCAGATACGCAGTATTTT.

The chain is built from TRBV12-5 and TRBJ2-1; tentative D call: TRBD2 (5 bases). Per germline, CDR1 LGHNT and CDR2 FRNRAP. This CDR3 is 15 amino acids long. The V gene lost 1 base and the J gene lost 5 bases, with 12 bases spanning the gap. Written as DNA, the CDR3 is TGTGCTAGTGGTTTGGATGAGGGCGGAAACAATGAGCAGTTCTTC. It specifies CASGLDEGGNNEQFF.

This clone was detected only a few times. This rearrangement joins TRBV6-2 or TRBV6-3 to TRBJ1-5, with D maybe TRBD1 (6 bases). Germline CDR1 reads MNHEY; CDR2 reads SVGEGT. The CDR3 runs 17 residues. V was clipped by 2 bases and J by 7 bases, with 21 bases between them. In DNA form, the CDR3 reads TGTGCCAGCAGTTACGAGGTCAAGGGGGGGCGGGGACAGCCCCAGCATTTT. Translated, it gives CASSYEVKGGRGQPQHF.

This chain connects TRBV6-6 to TRBJ2-1; a possible D gene is TRBD1 (6 bases). Germline V lookup: CDR1 MNHNY, CDR2 SVGAGI (reference sequence). The V gene lost 7 bases and the J gene lost 2 bases, with 12 bases spanning the gap. CDR3 length: 14 residues. CDR3 sequence reads: CASTTTGTYNEQFF. In DNA, the CDR3 is TGTGCCAGCACTACAACAGGGACCTACAATGAGCAGTTCTTC.

The J gene is TRBJ1-2, the V gene TRBV2, with D uncertain. The ends were cut back, 5 bases at V and 3 bases at J, with 10 bases in the middle. Germline V gene sequence: CDR1 SNHLY, CDR2 FYNNEI. CDR3 length: 13 amino acids. In DNA form, the CDR3 reads TGTGCCAGCAGTTTGAGCAGAGACTATGGCTACACCTTC. This translates into CASSLSRDYGYTF.